Listed below are T cell receptor beta chains from one sample, sequenced in a study of T cells in Graves' hyperthyroidism and ophthalmopathy. In TCRdb, the multiplex PCR reads were re-called with MiXCR into one record per CDR3 protein. The table records some 510,000 distinct CDR3 sequences, under 25% of them present only once. The sequenced material came from blood. Receptors originate from a man aged 18 to 35 with Graves' hyperthyroidism. Both conserved end residues are part of each CDR3. A D gene is named only where the DNA matches it firmly. Clone size appears in some rows only: once, few, many, or a class for an expanded clone.

V gene	clone size	D gene	J gene	CDR3 DNA	CDR3 protein
TRBV6-1	-	-	TRBJ2-5	TGTGCCAGCAGTCCCCAGGGCGGGGGCCCACAAGAGACCCAGTACTTC	CASSPQGGGPQETQYF
TRBV12-3/TRBV12-4	-	TRBD1	TRBJ1-1	TGTGCCAGCAGTCAAGAGTACGGACAGGGCGCTGAAGCTTTCTTT	CASSQEYGQGAEAFF
TRBV5-1	many	TRBD2	TRBJ2-7	TGCGCCAGCACCCCAGGGAGGGACTACGAGCAGTACTTC	CASTPGRDYEQYF
TRBV20-1	many	-	TRBJ2-5	TGCAGTGCTAGGGAGTACCAAGAGACCCAGTACTTC	CSAREYQETQYF
TRBV7-2	-	TRBD2	TRBJ2-7	TGTGCCAGCAGCGGTAGCGGGGGGGCTCGAGAGCAGTACTTC	CASSGSGGAREQYF
TRBV12-3/TRBV12-4	few	-	TRBJ1-2	TGTGCCAGCAGTTTGCTGGGTACGTCTGGTTACACCTTC	CASSLLGTSGYTF
TRBV20-1	few	TRBD1	TRBJ2-3	TGCAGTGCCCCGAAGCAGGGGGCAACAGATACGCAGTATTTT	CSAPKQGATDTQYF
TRBV11-2	many	TRBD2	TRBJ2-7	TGTGCCAGCAGCTTGACCGGACTAGCGGGGGCCGAGCAGTACTTC	CASSLTGLAGAEQYF
TRBV9	-	-	TRBJ2-2	TGTACCAGCAGCTCACGGGCGGGCACCGGGGAGCTGTTTTTT	CTSSSRAGTGELFF
TRBV2	-	-	TRBJ2-2	TGTGCCAGCGGATACAGGACTAAGAACACCGGGGAGCTGTTTTTT	CASGYRTKNTGELFF
TRBV29-1	many	-	TRBJ2-5	TGCAGCGCCTTTGGGGGAAGAGAGACCCAGTACTTC	CSAFGGRETQYF
TRBV7-6	many	-	TRBJ2-5	TGTGCCAGCAGCTTAGTTGGGGGAGGCCAAGAGACCCAGTACTTC	CASSLVGGGQETQYF
TRBV6-2/TRBV6-3	-	TRBD1	TRBJ2-7	TGTGCCAGCAGTTACGGACAGGGTCGGTACTTC	CASSYGQGRYF
TRBV6-1	many	-	TRBJ1-1	TGTGCCAGCAGTGAACCATTCACAGGGTTTTCTGAAGCTTTCTTT	CASSEPFTGFSEAFF
TRBV2	-	TRBD1	TRBJ1-2	TGTGCCAGCAGTGGGTATTCACAGGGGACCCATCCAAACTATGGCTACACCTTC	CASSGYSQGTHPNYGYTF
TRBV20-1	many	-	TRBJ1-1	TGCAGTGCTAGATCTTCGGACAGATACACTGAAGCTTTCTTT	CSARSSDRYTEAFF
TRBV6-5	many	-	TRBJ2-5	TGTGCCGGCAGCTCGGGGGAGACCCAGTACTTC	CAGSSGETQYF
TRBV29-1	many	-	TRBJ2-2	TGCAGCGTTGGTCCAGGGAACACCGGGGAGCTGTTTTTT	CSVGPGNTGELFF
TRBV9	many	-	TRBJ1-1	TGTGCCAGCAGCGTAGGGGGGTCAGAAGCTTTCTTT	CASSVGGSEAFF
TRBV15	many	TRBD1	TRBJ1-5	TGTGCCACCAGCTTAGGACAGGGCGGCAATCAGCCCCAGCATTTT	CATSLGQGGNQPQHF
TRBV28	few	TRBD1	TRBJ2-5	TGTGCCAGCAGTCCCAGGACAGGGCAACTCGAGACCCAGTACTTC	CASSPRTGQLETQYF
TRBV6-1	once	TRBD1	TRBJ1-1	TGTGCCAGCAGTGCCCGAGGACAGGGGAACACTGAAGCTTTCTTT	CASSARGQGNTEAFF
TRBV12-3/TRBV12-4	-	TRBD1	TRBJ1-1	TGTGCCAGCACCCCGGGACAGGGGCGGGGAGAAGCCTTCTTT	CASTPGQGRGEAFF
TRBV12-3/TRBV12-4	-	-	TRBJ2-2	TGTGCCAGCAGTCCCAATAGTCCCGGGGAGCTGTTTTTT	CASSPNSPGELFF
TRBV28	many	TRBD1	TRBJ2-7	TGTGCCAGCAGTTCCCCGGGGGACAGGGGGCTTTTCCACGAGCAGTACTTC	CASSSPGDRGLFHEQYF
TRBV28	many	TRBD1	TRBJ1-5	TGTGCCAGCAGTTTCGACAGGGGGAGGCCCCAGCATTTT	CASSFDRGRPQHF